The following is a T cell receptor (beta chain) sequence with its context. As yet, its antigen is unknown. The CDR3 length is 15 residues. V was trimmed by 3 bases and J by 4 bases, leaving 15 bases between them. Germline CDR1 SGDLS, CDR2 YYNGEE. The data originate from a study of T cell responses to AZD1222 COVID-19 vaccine. Sequencing used immunoSEQ multiplex PCR; TCRdb keeps in-frame clones, though not all of them. The table lists roughly 160,000 clones, around nine tenths of them singletons. Findings of the study overall: The study found vaccine-associated CD4 TCRs spanning spike, dominant at 160-218 and 743-854. The donor group comprised mostly white British people and more females; the analysis possibly underestimated clonal diversity. Spike-specific TCR repertoires showed rising breadth and depth after two AZD1222 doses.

The sample in question was peripheral blood, obtained on day 0 of AZD1222 vaccination. This TCR was recovered from an adult in good health. V usage is TRBV9 and J usage is TRBJ2-3, with D perhaps TRBD2 (6 bases). The DNA of the CDR3 is TGTGCCAGCAGCGGCCGGGACTCCAGCGCAGATACGCAGTATTTT. Encoded protein: CASSGRDSSADTQYF.